A single count supports the clone carrying this T cell receptor (beta chain). These data come from a study of CD8+CD57+ T cells in acquired aplastic anemia. In the study overall: The average for DNA from sorted CD4+ and CD8+ cells was 3.2 ug.

CDR3 size: 14 residues. CDR1 and CDR2 from the germline V gene are SQVTM and ANQGSEA. Unmatched junction bases numbered 5, after V lost 4 bases and J lost 0 bases. Patients chosen for sequencing had CD8+CD57+ cells that had expanded, as shown by flow cytometry. The template used for profiling TCR beta VDJ and CDR3 was genomic DNA. TCRdb itself ran the reads through MiXCR, one entry per CDR3 protein. The data hold some 200,000 distinct CDR3 sequences, with roughly half observed a single time. This chain uses TRBV29-1 with TRBJ2-7; TRBD2 aligns across 8 bases. Sequencing was performed on sorted CD4+, CD8+, or CD8+CD57+ T cells (not recorded which) from PBMCs. The TCR comes from a human donor with aplastic anemia. CDR3 residues: CSVVGGVSSYEQYF. DNA for the CDR3: TGCAGCGTTGTCGGGGGGGTGAGCTCCTACGAGCAGTACTTC.